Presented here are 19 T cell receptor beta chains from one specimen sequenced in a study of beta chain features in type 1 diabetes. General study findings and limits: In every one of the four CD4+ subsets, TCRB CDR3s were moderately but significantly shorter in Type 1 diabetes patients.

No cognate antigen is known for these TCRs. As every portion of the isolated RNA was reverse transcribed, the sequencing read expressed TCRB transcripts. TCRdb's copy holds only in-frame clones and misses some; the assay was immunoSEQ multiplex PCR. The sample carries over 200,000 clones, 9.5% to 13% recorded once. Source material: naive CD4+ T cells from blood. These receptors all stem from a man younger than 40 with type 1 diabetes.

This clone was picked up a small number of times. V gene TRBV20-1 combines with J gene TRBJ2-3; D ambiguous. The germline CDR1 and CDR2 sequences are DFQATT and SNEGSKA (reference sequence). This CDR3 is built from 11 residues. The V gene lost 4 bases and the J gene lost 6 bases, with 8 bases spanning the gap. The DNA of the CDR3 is TGCAGTGCTAAGTGGCTGGATACGCAGTATTTT. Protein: CSAKWLDTQYF.

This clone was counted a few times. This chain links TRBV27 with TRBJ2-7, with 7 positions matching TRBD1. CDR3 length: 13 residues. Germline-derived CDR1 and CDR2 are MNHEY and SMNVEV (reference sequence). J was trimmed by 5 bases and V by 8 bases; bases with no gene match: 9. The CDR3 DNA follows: TGTGCCAGCCGCCGGGACAGCACACACGAGCAGTACTTC. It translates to CASRRDSTHEQYF.

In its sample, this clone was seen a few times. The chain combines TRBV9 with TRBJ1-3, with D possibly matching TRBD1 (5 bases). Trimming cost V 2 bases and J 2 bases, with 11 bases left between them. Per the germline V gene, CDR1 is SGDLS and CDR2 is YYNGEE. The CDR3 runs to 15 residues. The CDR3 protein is CASSVEGLTGNTIYF. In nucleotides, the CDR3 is TGTGCCAGCAGCGTGGAGGGGCTCACTGGAAACACCATATATTTT.

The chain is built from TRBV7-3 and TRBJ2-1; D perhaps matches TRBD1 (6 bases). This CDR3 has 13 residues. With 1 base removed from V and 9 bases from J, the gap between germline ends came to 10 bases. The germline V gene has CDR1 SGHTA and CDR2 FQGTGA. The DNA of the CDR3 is TGTGCCAGCAGCTTAAGGGGGCCGGGTGAGCAGTTCTTC. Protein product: CASSLRGPGEQFF.

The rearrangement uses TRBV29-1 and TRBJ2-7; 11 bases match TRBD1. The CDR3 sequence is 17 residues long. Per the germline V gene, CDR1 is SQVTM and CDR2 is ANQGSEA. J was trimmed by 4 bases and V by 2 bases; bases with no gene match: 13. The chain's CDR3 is CSVESPKAGQGGYEQYF. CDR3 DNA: TGCAGCGTTGAAAGTCCCAAAGCGGGACAGGGGGGTTACGAGCAGTACTTC.

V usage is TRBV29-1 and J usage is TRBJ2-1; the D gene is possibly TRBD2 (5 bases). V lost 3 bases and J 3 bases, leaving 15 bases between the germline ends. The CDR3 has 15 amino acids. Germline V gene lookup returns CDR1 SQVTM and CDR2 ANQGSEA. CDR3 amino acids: CSVDERRSIYNEQFF. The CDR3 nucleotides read TGCAGCGTTGATGAGAGGAGGTCCATCTACAATGAGCAGTTCTTC.

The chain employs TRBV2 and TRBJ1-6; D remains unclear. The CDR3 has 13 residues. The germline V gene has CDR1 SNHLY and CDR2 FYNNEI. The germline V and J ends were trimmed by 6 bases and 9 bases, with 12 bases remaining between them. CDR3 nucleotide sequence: TGTGCCAGCAGCCCCCTCACGCGTTCACCCCTCCACTTT. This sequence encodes CASSPLTRSPLHF.

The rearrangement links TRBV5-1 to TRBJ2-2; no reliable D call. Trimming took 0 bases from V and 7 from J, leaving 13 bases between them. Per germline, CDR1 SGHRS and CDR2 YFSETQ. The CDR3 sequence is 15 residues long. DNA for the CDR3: TGCGCCAGCAGCTTGGCCTCAAACCGCGACGGGGAGCTGTTTTTT. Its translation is CASSLASNRDGELFF. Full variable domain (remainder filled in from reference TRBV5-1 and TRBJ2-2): KAGVTQTPRYLIKTRGQQVTLSCSPISGHRSVSWYQQTPGQGLQFLFEYFSETQRNKGNFPGRFSGRQFSNSRSEMNVSTLELGDSALYLCASSLASNRDGELFFGEGSRLTVL.

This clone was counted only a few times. The CDR3 spells CASTGQGQNEKLFF. CDR3 coding DNA: TGTGCCAGCACCGGACAGGGCCAAAATGAAAAACTGTTTTTT. The gene calls are TRBV2 and TRBJ1-4; TRBD1 matches at 8 bases. After removal of 7 bases from V and 5 bases from J, the junction contained 6 bases not matched to a gene. Germline assignment: CDR1 SNHLY and CDR2 FYNNEI. The CDR3 totals 14 residues.

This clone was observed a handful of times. This chain's CDR3 is CASSLTSFYEQYF. The CDR3 coding sequence is TGTGCCAGCAGCTTAACTAGCTTCTACGAGCAGTACTTC. The rearrangement links TRBV7-2 to TRBJ2-5, with D tentatively TRBD2 (6 bases). The assigned J gene may be wrong: the sequence end matches TRBJ2-7 better. Germline CDR1 SGHTA, CDR2 FQGNSA. The CDR3 has 13 residues.

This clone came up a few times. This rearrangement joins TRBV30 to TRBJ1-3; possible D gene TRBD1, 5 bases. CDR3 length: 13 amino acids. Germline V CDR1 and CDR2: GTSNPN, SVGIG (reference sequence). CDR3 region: CAHDRAKGNTIYF. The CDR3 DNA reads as TGTGCTCACGACAGAGCGAAAGGGAACACCATATATTTT.

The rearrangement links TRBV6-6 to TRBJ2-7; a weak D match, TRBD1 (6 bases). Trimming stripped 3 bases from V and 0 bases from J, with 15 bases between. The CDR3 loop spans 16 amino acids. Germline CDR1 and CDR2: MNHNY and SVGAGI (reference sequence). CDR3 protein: CASSYRRDRRSYEQYF. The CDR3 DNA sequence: TGTGCCAGCAGTTATAGGAGAGACAGGCGCTCCTACGAGCAGTACTTC.

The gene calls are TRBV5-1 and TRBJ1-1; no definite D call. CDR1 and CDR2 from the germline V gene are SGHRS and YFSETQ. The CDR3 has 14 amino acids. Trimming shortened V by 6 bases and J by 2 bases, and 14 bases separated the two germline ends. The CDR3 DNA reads TGCGCCAGCATCCCAGCGGGAAAAAACACTGAAGCTTTCTTT. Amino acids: CASIPAGKNTEAFF.

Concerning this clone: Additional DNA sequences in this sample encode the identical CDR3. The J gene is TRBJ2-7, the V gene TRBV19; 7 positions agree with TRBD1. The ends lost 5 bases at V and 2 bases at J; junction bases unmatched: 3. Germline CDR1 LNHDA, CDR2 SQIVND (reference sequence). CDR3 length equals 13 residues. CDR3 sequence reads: CASSSGTAYEQYF. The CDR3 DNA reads TGTGCCAGTAGTTCGGGGACAGCCTACGAGCAGTACTTC.

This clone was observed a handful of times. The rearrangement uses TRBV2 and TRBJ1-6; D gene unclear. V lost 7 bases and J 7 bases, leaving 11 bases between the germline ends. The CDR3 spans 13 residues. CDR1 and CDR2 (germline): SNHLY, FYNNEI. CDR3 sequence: CASKLQFNSPLHF. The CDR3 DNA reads TGTGCCAGCAAATTGCAGTTCAATTCACCCCTCCACTTT. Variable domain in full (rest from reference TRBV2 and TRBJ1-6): EPEVTQTPSHQVTQMGQEVILRCVPISNHLYFYWYRQILGQKVEFLVSFYNNEISEKSEIFDDQFSVERPDGSNFTLKIRSTKLEDSAMYFCASKLQFNSPLHFGNGTRLTVT.

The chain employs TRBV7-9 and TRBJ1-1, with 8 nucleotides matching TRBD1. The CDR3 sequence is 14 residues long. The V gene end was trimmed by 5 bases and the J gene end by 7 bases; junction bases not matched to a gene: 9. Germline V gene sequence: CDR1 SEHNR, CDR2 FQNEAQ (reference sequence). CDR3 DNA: TGTGCCAGCAGCCGACAGGGGCAAATGGGTGAAGCTTTCTTT. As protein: CASSRQGQMGEAFF.

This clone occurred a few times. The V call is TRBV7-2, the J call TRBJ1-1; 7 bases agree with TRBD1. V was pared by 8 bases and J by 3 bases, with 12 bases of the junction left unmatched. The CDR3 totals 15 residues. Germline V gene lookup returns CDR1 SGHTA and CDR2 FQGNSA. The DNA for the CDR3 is TGTGCCAGCGGACGGATACAGGGGCAGTACACTGAAGCTTTCTTT. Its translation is CASGRIQGQYTEAFF.

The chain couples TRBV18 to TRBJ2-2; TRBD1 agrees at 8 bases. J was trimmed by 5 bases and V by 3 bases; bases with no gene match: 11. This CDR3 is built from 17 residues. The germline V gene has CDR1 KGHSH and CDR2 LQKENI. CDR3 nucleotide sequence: TGTGCCAGCTCACCTTTACGGACAGGGCGGAATACCGGGGAGCTGTTTTTT. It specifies CASSPLRTGRNTGELFF.

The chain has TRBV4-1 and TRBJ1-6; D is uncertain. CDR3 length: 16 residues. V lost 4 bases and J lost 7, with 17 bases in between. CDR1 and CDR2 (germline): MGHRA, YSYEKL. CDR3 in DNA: TGCGCCAGCAGCCTAAGTAGAGGTCTTGGGAATTCACCCCTCCACTTT. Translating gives CASSLSRGLGNSPLHF.